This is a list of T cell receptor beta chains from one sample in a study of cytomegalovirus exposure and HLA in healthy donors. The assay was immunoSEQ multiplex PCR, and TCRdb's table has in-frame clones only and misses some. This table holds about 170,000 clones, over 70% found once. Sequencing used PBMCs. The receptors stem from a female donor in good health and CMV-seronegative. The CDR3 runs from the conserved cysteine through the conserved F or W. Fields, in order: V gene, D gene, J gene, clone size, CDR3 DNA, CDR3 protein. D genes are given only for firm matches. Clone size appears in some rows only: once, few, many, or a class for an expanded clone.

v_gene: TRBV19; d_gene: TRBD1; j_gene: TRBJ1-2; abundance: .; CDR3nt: TGTGCCAGTAACGAACCCCGGGACAGGGGACGAGCTAACTATGGCTACACCTTC; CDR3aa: CASNEPRDRGRANYGYTF
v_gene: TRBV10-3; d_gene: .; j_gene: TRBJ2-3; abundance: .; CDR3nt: TGTGCCATCAGCGTAGCGGCGGGTCCAGATACGCAGTATTTT; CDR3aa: CAISVAAGPDTQYF
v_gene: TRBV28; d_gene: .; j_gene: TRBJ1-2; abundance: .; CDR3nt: TGTGCCAGCAGTTTAGGAGCCTATGGCTACACCTTC; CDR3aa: CASSLGAYGYTF
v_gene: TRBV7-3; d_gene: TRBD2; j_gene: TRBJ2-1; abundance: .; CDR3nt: TGTGCCAGCAGCCCGGGGGGGAGCTCCTACAATGAGCAGTTCTTC; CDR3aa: CASSPGGSSYNEQFF
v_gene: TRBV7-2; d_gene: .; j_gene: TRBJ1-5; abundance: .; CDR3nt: TGTGCCAGCAGGGGAGGAGGCTTCAATCAGCCCCAGCATTTT; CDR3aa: CASRGGGFNQPQHF
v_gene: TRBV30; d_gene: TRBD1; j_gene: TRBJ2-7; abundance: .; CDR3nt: TGTGCCTGGAGTAGACAGGGACCCGAGCAGTACTTC; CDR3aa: CAWSRQGPEQYF
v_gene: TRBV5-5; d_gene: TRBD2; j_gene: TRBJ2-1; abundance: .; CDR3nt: TGTGCCAGCAGCCGCCGGGGACTAGGGAGTGAGGATGAGCAGTTCTTC; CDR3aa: CASSRRGLGSEDEQFF
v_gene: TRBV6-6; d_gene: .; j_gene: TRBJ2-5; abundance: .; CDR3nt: TGTGCCAGCAGTTCGAGGAATCCGGGGGAGACCCAGTACTTC; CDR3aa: CASSSRNPGETQYF
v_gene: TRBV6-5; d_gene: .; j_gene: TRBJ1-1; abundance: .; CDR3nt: TGTGCCAGCAGTTACTCAGGGGAGGCAGCCACTGAAGCTTTCTTT; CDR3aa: CASSYSGEAATEAFF
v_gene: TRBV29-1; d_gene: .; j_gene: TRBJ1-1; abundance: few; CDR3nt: TGCAGCGTAGGAAAAGGAACAGGGCGGGACACTGAAGCTTTCTTT; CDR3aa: CSVGKGTGRDTEAFF
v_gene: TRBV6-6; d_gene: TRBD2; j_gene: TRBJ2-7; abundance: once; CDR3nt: TGTGCCAGCACCCCGTTTAGCGGGACGTCCTACGAGCAGTACTTC; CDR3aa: CASTPFSGTSYEQYF
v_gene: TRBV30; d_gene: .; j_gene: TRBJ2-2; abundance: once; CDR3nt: TGTGCCTGGAGTGTGAAGGGAGCGAACACCGGGGAGCTGTTTTTT; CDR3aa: CAWSVKGANTGELFF